These 25 T cell receptor beta chains were sequenced from one sample in a study of cytotoxic CD8 clonotypes in ibrutinib-treated CLL (dated by TCRdb to the early 2020s). The time point label here, explained by the study, means: eleven to twelve months on ibrutinib. Preparation of the library involved the immunoSEQ multiplex PCR assay. TCRdb took this table from immuneACCESS and kept in-frame rearrangements with V and J called. Such tables lack part of the clones; where checked against another copy, unresolved V genes explain under half of the gap, and the rest is unexplained. The sample includes about 200,000 clones, with 79% observed a single time. 9.5% to 12% of the sample comes from the top ten. The input for sequencing was PBMCs, taken after 12 months of ibrutinib treatment. The source of these receptors is a human donor with chronic lymphocytic leukemia.

This clone was seen a handful of times. The gene calls are TRBV25-1 and TRBJ2-7; TRBD2 matches at 8 bases. The ends lost 8 bases at V and 4 bases at J; junction bases unmatched: 7. This CDR3 has 13 residues. CDR1 and CDR2 (germline): MGHDK, SYGVNS. This CDR3 reads CASGVSGTYEQYF. CDR3 bases: TGTGCCAGCGGGGTTAGCGGGACTTACGAGCAGTACTTC.

V gene TRBV28 combines with J gene TRBJ1-1; D unresolved. CDR1 MDHEN and CDR2 SYDVKM come from the germline V gene. The V and J ends lost 3 bases and 3 bases respectively, with 8 bases between them. The CDR3 sequence is 13 residues long. CDR3 region: CASSLVSYTEAFF. In DNA, the CDR3 is TGTGCCAGCAGTTTGGTCAGCTACACTGAAGCTTTCTTT.

CDR3 residues: CASSPWGDGSPYEQYF. The CDR3, as DNA: TGTGCCAGTAGTCCCTGGGGAGATGGGTCTCCTTACGAGCAGTACTTC. This sequence joins TRBV19 and TRBJ2-7; a weak D match, TRBD2 (5 bases). The V and J ends lost 5 bases and 4 bases respectively, with 21 bases between them. The CDR3 is 16 residues long. Germline assignment: CDR1 LNHDA and CDR2 SQIVND (reference sequence).

The chain recombines TRBV28 with TRBJ2-1; D possibly matches TRBD1 or TRBD2 (5 bases each). The CDR3 is made up of 18 amino acids. The V end was cut by 2 bases, the J end by 1 base, with 18 bases between. Germline values: CDR1 MDHEN, CDR2 SYDVKM. CDR3 DNA: TGTGCCAGCAGTTTAGGATCGGGACGTCGGATATCCTACAATGAGCAGTTCTTC. It codes for CASSLGSGRRISYNEQFF.

This clone was found many times. V and J are TRBV6-6 and TRBJ2-1; D ambiguous. There are 12 residues in the CDR3. Germline CDR1 and CDR2: MNHNY and SVGAGI (reference sequence). V was pared by 4 bases and J by 6 bases, with 7 bases between. The chain's CDR3 is CASSSSPNEQFF. CDR3 in DNA: TGTGCCAGCAGTTCCAGCCCCAATGAGCAGTTCTTC.

The table lists this clone with a count of one. The rearrangement joins TRBV7-9 to TRBJ1-1; 9 bases are a match to TRBD1. Per the germline V gene, CDR1 is SEHNR and CDR2 is FQNEAQ (reference sequence). The CDR3 totals 14 residues. Unmatched junction bases numbered 2, after V lost 5 bases and J lost 1 base. The CDR3 bases are TGTGCCAGCAGCAAGGGACAGGGGAACACTGAAGCTTTCTTT. As protein: CASSKGQGNTEAFF.

This clone appeared once. The DNA for the CDR3 is TGCGCCAGCTCGAAGCTTGACGAGGTCTACAATGAGCAGTTCTTC. Its translation is CASSKLDEVYNEQFF. The chain couples TRBV5-1 to TRBJ2-1; D not resolved. This CDR3 region has 15 residues. Trimming left V 7 bases short and J 3 bases short, with 17 bases between. Per the germline V gene, CDR1 is SGHRS and CDR2 is YFSETQ. The full variable domain, in which reference TRBV5-1 and TRBJ2-1 provide the parts outside the CDR3, is KAGVTQTPRYLIKTRGQQVTLSCSPISGHRSVSWYQQTPGQGLQFLFEYFSETQRNKGNFPGRFSGRQFSNSRSEMNVSTLELGDSALYLCASSKLDEVYNEQFFGPGTRLTVL.

The rearrangement links TRBV2 to TRBJ1-1; D may be TRBD1 (5 bases). CDR1 is SNHLY, CDR2 FYNNEI, per germline. The CDR3 is 13 residues long. V was trimmed by 6 bases and J by 5 bases, leaving 13 bases between them. The CDR3 loop is CASSRVPSTEAFF. DNA of the CDR3: TGTGCCAGCAGCAGGGTCCCGAGTACTGAAGCTTTCTTT. Looking up the rest from reference TRBV2 and TRBJ1-1 gives the full variable domain: EPEVTQTPSHQVTQMGQEVILRCVPISNHLYFYWYRQILGQKVEFLVSFYNNEISEKSEIFDDQFSVERPDGSNFTLKIRSTKLEDSAMYFCASSRVPSTEAFFGQGTRLTVV.

In this sample, this clone turned up once. The J gene is TRBJ2-7, the V gene TRBV11-2, with 8 bases identical to TRBD2. CDR3 length: 15 amino acids. Trimming cost V 1 base and J 0 bases; bases outside gene matches: 2. The germline gives CDR1 SGHAT, CDR2 FQNNGV. The CDR3 DNA follows: TGTGCCAGCAGCTTAGCGGGGGGGCACTCCTACGAGCAGTACTTC. Translated: CASSLAGGHSYEQYF.

In its sample, this clone was seen a few times. The chain links TRBV29-1 to TRBJ2-2; no clear D. CDR1 and CDR2 from the germline V gene are SQVTM and ANQGSEA. The V end was cut by 7 bases, the J end by 5 bases, with 5 bases between. This CDR3 has 10 residues. CDR3 amino acids: CSAYTGELFF. CDR3 nucleotide sequence: TGCAGCGCGTATACCGGGGAGCTGTTTTTT.

The chain uses TRBV6-1 and TRBJ2-2; 9 bases line up with TRBD1. The V and J ends lost 4 bases and 4 bases, in that order; junction bases with no gene match: 1. CDR1 and CDR2 from the germline V gene are MNHNS and SASEGT. This CDR3 spans 14 amino acids. The CDR3 DNA is TGTGCCAGCAGTGGGGACAGGGCCACCGGGGAGCTGTTTTTT. Translated, it gives CASSGDRATGELFF.

The chain combines TRBV13 with TRBJ2-7; 9 bases line up with TRBD2. From germline, CDR1 is PRHDT and CDR2 FYEKMQ (reference sequence). V lost 1 base, J lost 5 bases, and 9 bases stayed unmatched. The CDR3 extends over 16 amino acids. CDR3 sequence (DNA): TGTGCCAGCAGCTTAGCAGTTAGCGGGAGTAAAAACGAGCAGTACTTC. As protein: CASSLAVSGSKNEQYF.

The chain combines TRBV29-1 with TRBJ2-7; 10 bases agree with TRBD1. The CDR3 is 14 amino acids. V shed 2 bases and J 2 bases; nucleotides not matched to a gene: 3. Germline V gene sequence: CDR1 SQVTM, CDR2 ANQGSEA. The CDR3 sequence: CSVEPGQGAYEQYF. The CDR3 nucleotides are TGCAGCGTTGAACCTGGACAGGGGGCCTACGAGCAGTACTTC.

The chain employs TRBV25-1 and TRBJ2-1; 9 nucleotides align to TRBD1. The CDR3 runs 14 residues. Trimming removed 10 bases from V and 4 bases from J; junction bases left unmatched: 8. The germline V gene encodes CDR1 MGHDK and CDR2 SYGVNS. For the CDR3, the DNA is TGTGCCATCACCGGGACAGGGCTTTACAATGAGCAGTTCTTC. This encodes CAITGTGLYNEQFF.

V usage is TRBV2 and J usage is TRBJ1-2; possibly TRBD1 for D (5 bases). Germline V lookup: CDR1 SNHLY, CDR2 FYNNEI. Trimming left V 0 bases short and J 4 bases short, with 6 bases between. This CDR3 has 13 amino acids. CDR3 coding DNA: TGTGCCAGCAGTGAAGCGGGGGGCTATGGCTACACCTTC. Protein: CASSEAGGYGYTF.

This chain links TRBV27 with TRBJ2-1, with 7 bases identical to TRBD1. The germline CDR1 and CDR2 sequences are MNHEY and SMNVEV (reference sequence). The junction had 15 bases not matched to a gene; V was cut back by 7 bases and J by 9 bases. CDR3 size: 15 residues. The DNA for the CDR3 is TGTGCCAGCACCACAGGGGCGGGCCCTACACTTGAGCAGTTCTTC. This encodes CASTTGAGPTLEQFF.

This clone was recorded a few times. CDR3 in amino acids: CASRLGGTTQETQYF. As DNA, the CDR3 is TGTGCCAGCAGACTCGGGGGGACTACCCAAGAGACCCAGTACTTC. The V call is TRBV6-6, the J call TRBJ2-5; 7 positions match TRBD2. Germline assignment: CDR1 MNHNY and CDR2 SVGAGI (reference sequence). The J segment lost 1 base and the V segment lost 6 bases, leaving 8 bases of the junction unmatched. CDR3 length equals 15 residues.

This clone appeared once. This chain connects TRBV9 to TRBJ2-6; D may be TRBD2 (5 bases). The CDR3 is made up of 15 amino acids. Trimming cost V 4 bases and J 4 bases, with 12 bases left between them. Germline V gene lookup returns CDR1 SGDLS and CDR2 YYNGEE. This CDR3 reads CASSTWRTGANVLTF. The CDR3 DNA reads as TGTGCCAGCAGCACCTGGAGGACCGGGGCCAACGTCCTGACTTTC.

This clone has just one count. The chain recombines TRBV28 with TRBJ2-4; 7 bases map to TRBD1. V gave up 3 bases and J gave up 4 bases; unmatched junction bases: 3. This CDR3 spans 14 amino acids. In germline, CDR1 is MDHEN, CDR2 SYDVKM. CDR3 in amino acids: CASSFRDSKNIQYF. The CDR3 nucleotides are TGTGCCAGCAGTTTTAGGGACAGTAAAAACATTCAGTACTTC.

DNA of the CDR3: TGTGCCAGCAGCACTGAACTTGGCCCTACTAATGAAGCTTTCTTT. Translating gives CASSTELGPTNEAFF. The V gene is TRBV7-6, the J gene TRBJ1-1; D unresolved. From germline, CDR1 is SGHVS and CDR2 FNYEAQ. This CDR3 has 15 residues. V lost 5 bases and J 7 bases, leaving 20 bases between the germline ends.

The chain couples TRBV4-1 to TRBJ2-5; a possible D gene is TRBD1 (5 bases). The CDR3 length is 14 residues. Germline values: CDR1 MGHRA, CDR2 YSYEKL. V shed 3 bases and J shed 2 bases, with 10 bases lying between them. The CDR3 nucleotides are TGCGCCAGCAGCCAGGGGAACAGGCAAGAGACCCAGTACTTC. This codes for CASSQGNRQETQYF.

This chain uses TRBV27 with TRBJ2-7; 8 nucleotides match TRBD1. From germline, CDR1 is MNHEY and CDR2 SMNVEV (reference sequence). With V trimmed by 8 bases and J by 8 bases, 14 bases remained unmatched. This CDR3 has 14 residues. This CDR3 reads CASRPRDRLTKQYF. CDR3 coding DNA: TGTGCCAGCCGCCCCCGGGACAGGCTTACGAAGCAGTACTTC.

The chain recombines TRBV6-4 with TRBJ1-6, with 8 bases matching TRBD1. Germline CDR1 reads MRHNA; CDR2 reads SNTAGT. The length of the CDR3 is 14 residues. Losses at the gene ends were 6 bases for V and 9 bases for J; bases not matched to a gene: 7. CDR3 residues: CASSEQGVGSPLHF. The CDR3 DNA follows: TGTGCCAGCAGCGAACAGGGGGTTGGTTCACCCCTCCACTTT.

This chain joins TRBV4-1 and TRBJ2-5; D not certain. Per the germline V gene, CDR1 is MGHRA and CDR2 is YSYEKL. The CDR3 runs 14 residues. V was pared by 1 base and J by 4 bases, with 10 bases between. The CDR3 bases are TGCGCCAGCAGCCAAGCAGGCGTGGGAGAGACCCAGTACTTC. Encoded protein: CASSQAGVGETQYF.

This rearrangement joins TRBV2 to TRBJ2-6; 9 bases match TRBD1. The CDR3 is made up of 14 amino acids. Trimming at V came to 11 bases and at J to 4 bases, leaving 6 bases not matched to a gene. The germline CDR1 and CDR2 sequences are SNHLY and FYNNEI. CDR3 residues: CAGQGPEGANVLTF. The CDR3 coding sequence is TGTGCCGGACAGGGGCCGGAGGGGGCCAACGTCCTGACTTTC.